Shown below are 12 T cell receptor beta chains from a single sample sequenced in a study of regulatory T cells in long-lasting Graves disease. Sample time point: newly diagnosed GD, antithyroid drugs for less than 3 months. RNA from PBMCs was the source of the TCR library. TCR beta libraries were built with iRepertoire HTBI primers and Arm-PCR of CDR3 regions. Using its own MiXCR run on the multiplex PCR reads, TCRdb lists one record per CDR3 protein. The sample has 450,000 to 500,000 distinct CDR3 sequences, roughly 15% seen once; the top ten hold 10% to 15%. In addition, the sample was reused for a study of T cells in Graves' hyperthyroidism and ophthalmopathy.

The source was peripheral blood mononuclear cells (PBMCs), collected at new diagnosis, from a patient treated with antithyroid drugs. These TCRs come from a man aged 35 to 55 with Graves disease.

This clonotype was detected many times. This rearrangement joins TRBV7-6 to TRBJ2-3, with 8 bases identical to TRBD2. J was trimmed by 6 bases and V by 5 bases; bases with no gene match: 13. The CDR3 covers 16 residues. Germline V lookup: CDR1 SGHVS, CDR2 FNYEAQ. In DNA form, the CDR3 reads TGTGCCAGCAGCGCTCGACTAGCGAACCTAATGGATACGCAGTATTTT. This translates into CASSARLANLMDTQYF.

This clonotype showed up just a few times. The chain couples TRBV9 to TRBJ2-7, with D possibly being TRBD2 (5 bases). V lost 1 base and J lost 7, with 15 bases in between. Germline V CDR1 and CDR2: SGDLS, YYNGEE. This CDR3 region has 14 residues. The CDR3 reads CASSVNVRGNEQYF. The CDR3, as DNA: TGTGCCAGCAGCGTAAATGTCCGGGGAAATGAGCAGTACTTC. The full variable domain, completed using reference TRBV9 and TRBJ2-7, is DSGVTQTPKHLITATGQRVTLRCSPRSGDLSVYWYQQSLDQGLQFLIQYYNGEERAKGNILERFSAQQFPDLHSELNLSSLELGDSALYFCASSVNVRGNEQYFGPGTRLTVT.

This clonotype was detected many times. The J gene is TRBJ2-5, the V gene TRBV6-2 or TRBV6-3; perhaps TRBD2 as D (6 bases). The CDR3 length is 13 residues. Trimming removed 5 bases at V and 5 bases at J, with 12 bases between. Germline V gene data show CDR1 as MNHEY and CDR2 as SVGEGT. In nucleotides, the CDR3 is TGTGCCAGCAGTAGAGCGGGCAAGGAGACCCAGTACTTC. It yields the protein CASSRAGKETQYF.

The table lists this clonotype with a few counts. Given a much more abundant clone one base away, this may be a read error. The chain employs TRBV2 and TRBJ1-1, with D possibly TRBD1 on 5 matching bases. CDR1 and CDR2 (germline): SNHLY, FYNNEI. The CDR3 runs to 12 residues. The V and J ends lost 6 bases and 1 base respectively, with 6 bases between them. DNA of the CDR3: TGTGCCAGCAGGCAGGGGAACACTGAAGCTTTCTTT. This gives the protein CASRQGNTEAFF.

This clonotype has ten or more counts. The chain uses TRBV7-3 and TRBJ2-3; 8 nucleotides align to TRBD2. V was pared by 3 bases and J by 3 bases, with 5 bases of the junction left unmatched. CDR3 size: 15 residues. The germline V gene has CDR1 SGHTA and CDR2 FQGTGA. Here the CDR3 reads CASSFTSGKTDTQYF. In DNA, the CDR3 is TGTGCCAGCAGCTTCACTAGCGGAAAGACAGATACGCAGTATTTT.

There are many counts of this clonotype. The chain uses TRBV5-1 and TRBJ1-1; D is possibly TRBD1 (5 bases). V shed 4 bases and J shed 0 bases, with 16 bases lying between them. The germline CDR1 and CDR2 sequences are SGHRS and YFSETQ. The CDR3 has 16 amino acids. CDR3 region: CASSNNIGVMNTEAFF. The CDR3, as DNA: TGCGCCAGCAGCAACAACATAGGGGTTATGAACACTGAAGCTTTCTTT.

This chain links TRBV19 with TRBJ2-2; a possible D gene is TRBD2 (5 bases). CDR3 length: 14 amino acids. Germline V gene sequence: CDR1 LNHDA, CDR2 SQIVND (reference sequence). V shed 3 bases and J shed 4 bases, with 9 bases lying between them. Here the CDR3 DNA reads TGTGCCAGTAGTATTAACGAGGGCACCGGGGAGCTGTTTTTT. This translates into CASSINEGTGELFF.

This clonotype was observed a handful of times. CDR3 residues: CASSGTALNTGELFF. CDR3 nucleotides: TGTGCCAGCAGTGGGACAGCTTTGAACACCGGGGAGCTGTTTTTT. The gene calls are TRBV28 and TRBJ2-2; 7 nucleotides agree with TRBD1. J gave up 1 base and V 5 bases, and 4 bases lay outside the gene matches. The CDR3 runs 15 residues. Per germline, CDR1 MDHEN and CDR2 SYDVKM.

This clonotype was counted between two and nine times. V gene TRBV2 combines with J gene TRBJ2-7; 8 bases are shared with TRBD2. V trimming: 6 bases; J trimming: 2 bases; junction bases outside the gene matches: 12. This CDR3 comprises 16 residues. Germline-derived CDR1 and CDR2 are SNHLY and FYNNEI. CDR3 DNA sequence: TGTGCCAGCAGCCAAGAAAGCCTGGGACTAGCCTACGAGCAGTACTTC. This sequence encodes CASSQESLGLAYEQYF.

This clonotype was counted only a few times. This chain connects TRBV12-3 or TRBV12-4 to TRBJ1-2, with TRBD1 identical over 8 bases. This CDR3 has 11 amino acids. V dropped 5 bases and J dropped 12; count of bases not matched to a gene: 5. The CDR3 DNA follows: TGTGCCAGCAGTCCGAGGACAGGGAACACCTTC. This codes for CASSPRTGNTF.

This clonotype was recorded at least ten times. This chain uses TRBV30 with TRBJ2-1, with D perhaps TRBD2 (6 bases). Between the trimmed V and J ends, which lost 0 bases and 2 bases, there was a span of 11 bases. This CDR3 is built from 15 residues. CDR1 and CDR2 from the germline V gene are GTSNPN and SVGIG (reference sequence). CDR3 loop: CAWSVGSGPYNEQFF. The DNA of the CDR3 is TGTGCCTGGAGTGTGGGTAGCGGCCCCTACAATGAGCAGTTCTTC. The variable domain in full, with the rest retrieved from reference TRBV30 and TRBJ2-1, is SQTIHQWPATLVQPVGSPLSLECTVEGTSNPNLYWYRQAAGRGLQLLFYSVGIGQISSEVPQNLSASRPQDRQFILSSKKLLLSDSGFYLCAWSVGSGPYNEQFFGPGTRLTVL.

Turning to this clonotype: It may be a read error: a sequence one base away is much more abundant. The chain is built from TRBV5-8 and TRBJ2-5; 11 positions match TRBD2. Germline V gives CDR1 SGHTS, CDR2 YDEGEE. Losses at the gene ends were 4 bases for V and 2 bases for J; bases not matched to a gene: 4. CDR3 length: 15 residues. Here the CDR3 reads CASSRGLAEQETQYF. CDR3 sequence (DNA): TGTGCCAGCAGCCGGGGACTAGCGGAGCAAGAGACCCAGTACTTC.